The source of this T cell receptor beta chain is a study of blood T cell repertoires in COVID-19. Study-wide background: Donors in the United States, Italy and Spain gave samples during acute or convalescent COVID-19.

CDR3 length: 17 residues. CDR1 and CDR2 (germline): MNHEY, SMNVEV (reference sequence). With V trimmed by 4 bases and J by 9 bases, 15 bases remained unmatched. Seattle patient enrollment occurred during active infection, with longitudinal follow-up thereafter. Methods used by the authors: Reference gene primer amplification yielded estimated nucleated cell counts. Assay: immunoSEQ multiplex PCR; the TCRdb copy retains only in-frame clones and omits some. The D gene and trimming were derived from the DNA, and the V and J assignments and clone size from that table. The table lists 160,000 or so clones, over 90% of them singletons.

The receptor's source is a woman aged 55-70 years with COVID-19, enrolled during active disease. The chain uses TRBV27 and TRBJ2-2, with TRBD1 identical over 9 bases. The sample consisted of peripheral blood. CDR3 loop: CASSSVGTGFELRELFF. The CDR3, as DNA: TGTGCCAGCAGTTCGGTCGGGACAGGGTTTGAACTCCGGGAGCTGTTTTTT.